This T cell receptor (beta chain) stems from a study of PD-L1 blockade in urothelial cancer. Overall study context: From 2014, patients received atezolizumab, given as 1,200 mg intravenously every 3 weeks. Study-level results: Clonality of blood TCR below the median before treatment predicted better survival.

This CDR3 spans 15 amino acids. CDR1 and CDR2 (germline): SEHNR, FQNEAQ (reference sequence). Trimming stripped 5 bases from V and 8 bases from J, with 19 bases between. This clone was seen just once. The antigen is not known. This sample's time point: pretreatment peripheral blood. Only in-frame clones appear in the TCRdb table, and some are missing; sequencing was by immunoSEQ multiplex PCR. In the table there are 30,000 to 40,000 clones, roughly nine tenths of which are singletons. The TCR originated in a woman aged 55-69 years with urothelial cancer. V and J are TRBV7-9 and TRBJ2-1; D gene unclear. The sample was PBMCs, taken around atezolizumab (anti-PD-L1) treatment. DNA for the CDR3: TGTGCCAGCAGCCCCCCCGGCAGGCAAAACGATGAGCAGTTCTTC. It specifies CASSPPGRQNDEQFF. The variable domain in full, completed from reference TRBV7-9 and TRBJ2-1, reads DTGVSQNPRHKITKRGQNVTFRCDPISEHNRLYWYRQTLGQGPEFLTYFQNEAQLEKSRLLSDRFSAERPKGSFSTLEIQRTEQGDSAMYLCASSPPGRQNDEQFFGPGTRLTVL.